Each of the 15 T cell receptor beta chains below was sequenced from the same sample in a study of shared clonotypes between healthy human individuals. Repertoires were generated with immunoSEQ multiplex PCR, while TCRdb's copy carries only in-frame clones and drops some. The profile shows 450,000 to 650,000 clones, 70% to 80% of them singletons. The source material was PBMCs. These receptors all come from a woman aged 40-49 years in good health. Some clones in this sample may be carry-over from other donors' samples.

The rearrangement links TRBV18 to TRBJ1-1; D might be TRBD1 (5 bases). V lost 5 bases, J lost 4 bases, and 17 bases lay in between. Germline V lookup: CDR1 KGHSH, CDR2 LQKENI. The CDR3 loop spans 15 amino acids. CDR3 nucleotide sequence: TGTGCCAGCTCAGGGCGGAATGGGGGAGGCACTGAAGCTTTCTTT. It specifies CASSGRNGGGTEAFF.

In regard to this clone: Additional DNA sequences in this sample encode the identical CDR3. The chain joins TRBV5-1 to TRBJ1-4; 9 bases are a match to TRBD1. This CDR3 has 14 residues. CDR1 is SGHRS and CDR2 is YFSETQ in the germline V gene. V was pared by 1 base and J by 7 bases, with 2 bases of the junction left unmatched. The CDR3: CASSLTGGSEKLFF. The CDR3 coding sequence is TGCGCCAGCAGCTTGACAGGGGGCAGTGAAAAACTGTTTTTT.

The chain has TRBV6-1 and TRBJ1-1, with D possibly matching TRBD1 (5 bases). The CDR3 has 15 amino acids. Germline V gene data show CDR1 as MNHNS and CDR2 as SASEGT. Deletions cut 5 bases from V and 2 bases from J, with 15 bases between. The CDR3 DNA sequence: TGTGCCAGCAGTCTAAACTGGAGGGGAAACACTGAAGCTTTCTTT. Translated, it gives CASSLNWRGNTEAFF.

The rearrangement joins TRBV11-2 to TRBJ1-2; possibly TRBD1 for D (5 bases). This CDR3 is built from 14 residues. V was trimmed by 0 bases and J by 2 bases, leaving 7 bases between them. Per germline, CDR1 SGHAT and CDR2 FQNNGV. CDR3 sequence (DNA): TGTGCCAGCAGCTTAGATCCAGGGAACTATGGCTACACCTTC. Its translation: CASSLDPGNYGYTF. The whole variable domain, remainder taken from reference TRBV11-2 and TRBJ1-2, is EAGVAQSPRYKIIEKRQSVAFWCNPISGHATLYWYQQILGQGPKLLIQFQNNGVVDDSQLPKDRFSAERLKGVDSTLKIQPAKLEDSAVYLCASSLDPGNYGYTFGSGTRLTVV.

The V and J genes are TRBV4-2 and TRBJ2-7; D unclear. The CDR3 totals 13 residues. V gave up 2 bases and J gave up 4 bases, with 9 bases separating them. CDR1 and CDR2 (germline): LGHNA, YNFKEQ. CDR3: CASSQIGRYEQYF. The CDR3 coding sequence is TGTGCCAGCAGCCAAATAGGACGGTACGAGCAGTACTTC.

The rearrangement uses TRBV6-6 and TRBJ2-7, with TRBD2 matching over 13 bases. The V gene end was trimmed by 6 bases and the J gene end by 2 bases; junction bases not matched to a gene: 1. The CDR3 has 14 amino acids. CDR1 and CDR2 from the germline V gene are MNHNY and SVGAGI (reference sequence). CDR3 DNA: TGTGCCAGCAGGGGACTAGCGGGAACCTACGAGCAGTACTTC. It encodes CASRGLAGTYEQYF.

This clone was picked up one time. The V and J genes are TRBV4-1 and TRBJ2-4; no clear D. The germline gives CDR1 MGHRA, CDR2 YSYEKL. CDR3 size: 12 residues. The ends were cut back, 1 base at V and 12 bases at J, with 10 bases in the middle. In DNA form, the CDR3 reads TGCGCCAGCAGCCAAGTGGGTAGCCATCAGTACTTC. Its protein product is CASSQVGSHQYF.

The V gene is TRBV11-2, the J gene TRBJ2-3; D ambiguous. Germline assignment: CDR1 SGHAT and CDR2 FQNNGV. This CDR3 spans 15 amino acids. With 2 bases removed from V and 1 base from J, the gap between germline ends came to 10 bases. CDR3 DNA: TGTGCCAGCAGCTTAATGGACGGTCGCACAGATACGCAGTATTTT. This encodes CASSLMDGRTDTQYF.

The V call is TRBV27, the J call TRBJ2-7; 9 positions match TRBD1. Germline CDR1 and CDR2: MNHEY and SMNVEV (reference sequence). The CDR3 consists of 15 residues. V was pared by 4 bases and J by 2 bases, with 6 bases of the junction left unmatched. CDR3 nucleotide sequence: TGTGCCAGCAGTTCCACAGGGGGCGCACCCTACGAGCAGTACTTC. This encodes CASSSTGGAPYEQYF.

On this clone itself: A far larger clone is one base from this, pointing to a likely read error. Additional DNA sequences in this sample encode the identical CDR3. The chain has TRBV11-2 and TRBJ2-7; 10 nucleotides line up with TRBD1. Germline V lookup: CDR1 SGHAT, CDR2 FQNNGV. The CDR3 has 15 residues. J lost 5 bases, V lost 5 bases, and 9 bases had no gene match. This CDR3 is CASSPRGGQGDEQYF. The CDR3 DNA reads as TGTGCCAGCAGCCCTCGCGGAGGACAGGGGGACGAGCAGTACTTC.

The V call is TRBV18, the J call TRBJ1-4; TRBD1 might be the D (6 bases). The CDR3 consists of 19 residues. V was cut by 6 bases and J by 0 bases, with 23 bases left in between. The germline CDR1 and CDR2 sequences are KGHSH and LQKENI. This CDR3 is CASSRTGTRGTATNEKLFF. In DNA, the CDR3 is TGTGCCAGCTCGCGCACCGGGACACGGGGAACAGCAACTAATGAAAAACTGTTTTTT.

This clone was counted ten times or more. The chain combines TRBV28 with TRBJ2-1; 11 nucleotides align to TRBD2. J lost 2 bases, V lost 8 bases, and 5 bases had no gene match. The CDR3 has 15 amino acids. Looked up from germline, CDR1 is MDHEN and CDR2 is SYDVKM. CDR3 sequence (DNA): TGTGCCAGCTTAGCGGGAGGGAAGACCTACAATGAGCAGTTCTTC. It specifies CASLAGGKTYNEQFF.

The rearrangement uses TRBV7-8 and TRBJ2-1; 10 nucleotides match TRBD2. V lost 0 bases, J lost 6 bases, and 8 bases stayed unmatched. Germline CDR1 is SGHVS and CDR2 is FQNEAQ. This CDR3 comprises 17 residues. The CDR3 DNA reads TGTGCCAGCAGCTTAGCCCCTAGCGGGAGTTACGGCAATGAGCAGTTCTTC. This encodes CASSLAPSGSYGNEQFF.

This rearrangement joins TRBV7-9 to TRBJ1-2; TRBD1 might be the D (5 bases). Germline V gives CDR1 SEHNR, CDR2 FQNEAQ (reference sequence). The CDR3 runs 13 residues. V was clipped by 5 bases and J by 5 bases, with 12 bases between them. This CDR3 is CASSPQGGYGYTF. CDR3 sequence (DNA): TGTGCCAGCAGCCCCCAGGGTGGATATGGCTACACCTTC. Using reference TRBV7-9 and TRBJ1-2 for the parts outside the CDR3, the full variable domain is DTGVSQNPRHKITKRGQNVTFRCDPISEHNRLYWYRQTLGQGPEFLTYFQNEAQLEKSRLLSDRFSAERPKGSFSTLEIQRTEQGDSAMYLCASSPQGGYGYTFGSGTRLTVV.

This rearrangement joins TRBV2 to TRBJ2-5; 10 bases align to TRBD1. The CDR3 covers 14 residues. Per the germline V gene, CDR1 is SNHLY and CDR2 is FYNNEI. Trimming cost V 1 base and J 4 bases; bases outside gene matches: 0. CDR3 in DNA: TGTGCCAGCAGTGAAGGGACAGGGGGAGAGACCCAGTACTTC. It is translated as CASSEGTGGETQYF.